Sequencing of this T cell receptor (beta chain) was carried out in a study of PD-1 blockade in classical Hodgkin lymphoma. Background on the study: Nivolumab was administered to patients intravenously at 3 mg/kg every 2 weeks.

Every patient relapsed after autologous stem cell transplantation, and brentuximab vedotin exposure varied. Assay used: immunoSEQ multiplex PCR; TCRdb lists only in-frame clones, some missing. There are 25,000 to 30,000 clones in the sample; 78% occur only once, and around 35% lies in the top ten. Regarding the study as a whole: There remain no defined causes for the repertoire differences, which possibly reflect disease activity or prior therapy. Healthy donors reportedly exceeded newly diagnosed patients in baseline TCR diversity. Complete responders started with a diversity level that resembled newly diagnosed patients at baseline.

V lost 0 bases and J lost 5; bases outside the gene matches: 4. Germline CDR1 is SGHRS and CDR2 is YFSETQ. This CDR3 region has 16 residues. As regards this clone: What it binds is unknown.

The sequencing here drew on peripheral blood mononuclear cells (PBMCs), taken before the second cycle of nivolumab. The chain joins TRBV5-1 to TRBJ2-7; 14 bases line up with TRBD2. The receptor was isolated from a human donor with classical Hodgkin lymphoma. CDR3 protein: CASSLGGTSGGHEQYF. The CDR3, as DNA: TGCGCCAGCAGCTTGGGAGGGACTAGCGGGGGCCACGAGCAGTACTTC.